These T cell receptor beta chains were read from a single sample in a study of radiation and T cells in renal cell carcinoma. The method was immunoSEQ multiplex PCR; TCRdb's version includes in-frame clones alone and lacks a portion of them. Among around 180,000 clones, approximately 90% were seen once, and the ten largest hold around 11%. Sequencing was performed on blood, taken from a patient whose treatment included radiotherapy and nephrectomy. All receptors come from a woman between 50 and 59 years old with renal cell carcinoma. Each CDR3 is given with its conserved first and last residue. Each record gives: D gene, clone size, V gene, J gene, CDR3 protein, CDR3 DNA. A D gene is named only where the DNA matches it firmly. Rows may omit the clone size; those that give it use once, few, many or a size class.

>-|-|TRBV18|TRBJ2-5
CASSSTTLQTQYF
TGTGCCAGCTCATCGACGACACTGCAGACCCAGTACTTC
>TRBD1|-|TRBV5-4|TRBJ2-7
CASSYQGAFGEQYF
TGTGCCAGCAGTTATCAGGGGGCGTTTGGCGAGCAGTACTTC
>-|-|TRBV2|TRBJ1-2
CASRRGELDGYTF
TGTGCCAGCAGGAGGGGGGAATTGGATGGCTACACCTTC
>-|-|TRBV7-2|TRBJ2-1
CASSLGGGIYNEQFF
TGTGCCAGCAGCTTAGGTGGGGGAATCTACAATGAGCAGTTCTTC
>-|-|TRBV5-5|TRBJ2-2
CASSPRREHTGELFF
TGTGCCAGCAGCCCTAGACGGGAGCACACCGGGGAGCTGTTTTTT
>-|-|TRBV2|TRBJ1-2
CASKREYGYTF
TGTGCCAGCAAACGCGAGTATGGCTACACCTTC
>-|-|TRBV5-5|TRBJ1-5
CASRKTVTDQPQHF
TGTGCCAGCAGAAAAACAGTAACGGATCAGCCCCAGCATTTT
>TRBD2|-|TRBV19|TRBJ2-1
CASSTERGSHEQFF
TGTGCCAGTAGTACGGAGCGGGGGTCCCATGAGCAGTTCTTC
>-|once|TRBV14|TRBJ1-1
CASSPDRVREAFF
TGTGCCAGCAGCCCAGACCGGGTCAGGGAAGCTTTCTTT
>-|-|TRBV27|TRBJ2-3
CARVLRADTDTQYF
TGTGCCAGGGTCCTCCGGGCAGACACAGATACGCAGTATTTT
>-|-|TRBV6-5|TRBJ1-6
CASSPFSFSPLHF
TGTGCCAGCAGTCCCTTCAGTTTTTCACCCCTCCACTTT
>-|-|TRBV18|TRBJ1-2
CASSPPTVRGYTF
TGTGCCAGCTCACCACCGACGGTGAGGGGCTACACCTTC
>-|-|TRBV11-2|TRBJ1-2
CASSLDRSRGPSGYTF
TGTGCCAGCAGCTTAGATAGGTCCAGGGGCCCTTCTGGCTACACCTTC
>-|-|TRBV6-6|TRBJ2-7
CASREISYEQYF
TGTGCCAGCAGGGAGATTAGCTACGAGCAGTACTTC
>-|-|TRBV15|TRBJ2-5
CATSREAGFERGETQYF
TGTGCCACCAGCAGAGAGGCCGGGTTCGAACGGGGAGAGACCCAGTACTTC
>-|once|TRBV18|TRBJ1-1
CASSPRESRGENTEAFF
TGTGCCAGCTCACCACGGGAGTCTAGGGGGGAGAACACTGAAGCTTTCTTT
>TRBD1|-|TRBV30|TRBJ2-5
CAWGPGWTGPQETQYF
TGTGCCTGGGGTCCTGGTTGGACAGGCCCCCAAGAGACCCAGTACTTC
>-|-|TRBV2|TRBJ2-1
CASKAGRSYNEQFF
TGTGCCAGCAAGGCGGGGAGATCCTACAATGAGCAGTTCTTC
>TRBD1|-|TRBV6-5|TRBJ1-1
CASSLRSVDRAAFF
TGTGCCAGCAGCCTTCGGTCGGTTGACAGGGCGGCTTTCTTT